This T cell receptor beta chain stems from a study of shared clonotypes between healthy human individuals. Regarding the study as a whole: Clonotype sharing among donors was expected to depend on sequencing depth. Exclusively blood specimens were collected; tissue repertoires likely differ.

Points on this clone: Its antigen is undetermined.

In germline, CDR1 is MNHNS, CDR2 SASEGT. V dropped 4 bases and J dropped 3 bases, with 13 bases sitting between them. The CDR3 sequence is 15 residues long. The assay was immunoSEQ multiplex PCR, and TCRdb's table has in-frame clones only and misses some. Seen here are fewer than 400,000 clones, about 74% observed once, and the top ten hold under 13%. The J gene is TRBJ1-5, the V gene TRBV6-1; possible D gene TRBD1, 5 bases. The material sequenced was memory CD4+ T cells sorted from blood. The subset here: CD45RA-negative fraction. The receptor's source is a man in his thirties or forties in good health. CDR3 coding DNA: TGTGCCAGCAGTGGACAGTATTTCTACAATCAGCCCCAGCATTTT. It is translated as CASSGQYFYNQPQHF.